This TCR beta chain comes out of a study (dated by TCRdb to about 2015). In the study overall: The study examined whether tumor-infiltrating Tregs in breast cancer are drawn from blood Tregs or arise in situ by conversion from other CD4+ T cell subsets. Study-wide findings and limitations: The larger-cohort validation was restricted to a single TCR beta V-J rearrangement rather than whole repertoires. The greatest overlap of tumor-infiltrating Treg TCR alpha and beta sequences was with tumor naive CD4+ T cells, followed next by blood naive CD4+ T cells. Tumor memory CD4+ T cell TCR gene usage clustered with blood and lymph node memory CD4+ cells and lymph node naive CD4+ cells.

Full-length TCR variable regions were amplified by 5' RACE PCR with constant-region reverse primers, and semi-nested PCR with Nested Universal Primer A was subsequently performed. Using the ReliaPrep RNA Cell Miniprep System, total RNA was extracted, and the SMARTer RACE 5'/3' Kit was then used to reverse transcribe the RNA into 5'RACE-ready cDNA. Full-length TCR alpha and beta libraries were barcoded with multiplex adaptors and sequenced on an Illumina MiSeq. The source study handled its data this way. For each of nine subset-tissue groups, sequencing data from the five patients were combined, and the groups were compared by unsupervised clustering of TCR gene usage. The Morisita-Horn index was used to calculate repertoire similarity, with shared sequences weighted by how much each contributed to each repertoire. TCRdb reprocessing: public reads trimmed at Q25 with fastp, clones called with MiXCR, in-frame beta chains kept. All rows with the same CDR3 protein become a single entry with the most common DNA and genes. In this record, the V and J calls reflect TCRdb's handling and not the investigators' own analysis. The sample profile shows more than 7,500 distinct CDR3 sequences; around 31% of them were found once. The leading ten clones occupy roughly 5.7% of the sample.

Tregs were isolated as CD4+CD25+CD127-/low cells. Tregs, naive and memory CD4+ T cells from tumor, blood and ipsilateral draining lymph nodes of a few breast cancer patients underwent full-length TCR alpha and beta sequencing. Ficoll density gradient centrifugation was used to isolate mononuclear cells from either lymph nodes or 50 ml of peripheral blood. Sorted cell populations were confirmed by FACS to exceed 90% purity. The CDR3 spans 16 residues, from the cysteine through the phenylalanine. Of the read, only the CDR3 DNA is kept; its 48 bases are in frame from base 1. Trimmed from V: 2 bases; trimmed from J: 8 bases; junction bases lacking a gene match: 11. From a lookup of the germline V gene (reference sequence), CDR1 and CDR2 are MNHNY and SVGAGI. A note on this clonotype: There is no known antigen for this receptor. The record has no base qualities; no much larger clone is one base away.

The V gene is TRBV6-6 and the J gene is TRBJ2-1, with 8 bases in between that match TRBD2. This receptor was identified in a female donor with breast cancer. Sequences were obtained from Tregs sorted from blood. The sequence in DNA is TGTGCCAGCAGTTACCGCCCGGGAGGGCCCGATTATGAGCAGTTCTTC. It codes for CASSYRPGGPDYEQFF.